Following are 27 T cell receptor beta chains from one sample sequenced in a study of blood T cell repertoires in COVID-19 (dated by TCRdb to between 2020 and 2021). Library generation was performed with the immunoSEQ multiplex PCR assay. TCRdb re-hosts the immuneACCESS table, in-frame sequences only. Its copies lack some clones; in the studies checked, an unresolved V gene accounts for under half of them, and the cause for the rest is not known. In all, the sample holds a few hundred thousand clones, and 88% of those were seen once. The top ten constitute more than 8.5% of the sample. The source material was peripheral blood. The receptors come from a woman aged 70-85 years with COVID-19, enrolled during active disease.

The genes are TRBV10-3 and TRBJ2-6; the match to TRBD2 covers 10 bases. The CDR3 loop spans 16 amino acids. Germline CDR1 is ENHRY and CDR2 is SYGVKD. Trimming took 8 bases from V and 2 from J; bases not matched to a gene: 6. The CDR3 sequence is CAIGSSGRTGANVLTF. The CDR3 nucleotides are TGTGCCATCGGAAGTAGCGGGAGGACTGGGGCCAACGTCCTGACTTTC.

The DNA for the CDR3 is TGTGCCAGCAGCCCACAGGGATCAGAGACCCAGTACTTC. This translates into CASSPQGSETQYF. The chain recombines TRBV5-5 with TRBJ2-5, with TRBD1 as a possible D gene (6 bases). There are 13 residues in the CDR3. V was pared by 4 bases and J by 4 bases, with 11 bases between. Germline loops: CDR1 SGHKS, CDR2 YYEKEE (reference sequence).

This rearrangement joins TRBV9 to TRBJ1-4, with D possibly matching TRBD1 (6 bases). The CDR3 length is 14 residues. Germline loops: CDR1 SGDLS, CDR2 YYNGEE. V lost 5 bases and J lost 0, with 8 bases in between. The CDR3 sequence is CASSTGPTNEKLFF. DNA for the CDR3: TGTGCCAGCAGTACAGGGCCAACTAATGAAAAACTGTTTTTT.

The table lists this clone with a few counts. The rearrangement joins TRBV6-5 to TRBJ2-5; the match to TRBD1 covers 8 bases. V was clipped by 6 bases and J by 3 bases; unmatched bases: 3. The germline gives CDR1 MNHEY, CDR2 SVGAGI. The length of the CDR3 is 13 residues. This CDR3 reads CASRPDREETQYF. The CDR3 DNA reads as TGTGCCAGCAGACCGGACAGGGAAGAGACCCAGTACTTC.

This sequence joins TRBV28 and TRBJ1-6; TRBD1 aligns across 9 bases. Germline loops: CDR1 MDHEN, CDR2 SYDVKM. There are 14 residues in the CDR3. The junction had 7 bases not matched to a gene; V was cut back by 7 bases and J by 9 bases. For the CDR3, the DNA is TGTGCCAGCACCTTGGACAGGGGAGTTTCACCCCTCCACTTT. Translated, it gives CASTLDRGVSPLHF.

This clone was seen once. The V and J genes are TRBV7-6 and TRBJ1-4; D call uncertain. V was clipped by 6 bases and J by 7 bases, with 15 bases between them. The CDR3 has 14 amino acids. The germline gives CDR1 SGHVS, CDR2 FNYEAQ. CDR3 loop: CASRSGKKGEKLFF. The CDR3 DNA is TGTGCCAGCAGGTCCGGGAAAAAAGGTGAAAAACTGTTTTTT.

The chain uses TRBV6-6 and TRBJ2-2; TRBD2 matches at 11 bases. V was clipped by 5 bases and J by 7 bases; unmatched bases: 12. This CDR3 is 17 amino acids long. The germline CDR1 and CDR2 sequences are MNHNY and SVGAGI (reference sequence). The CDR3 nucleotides read TGTGCCAGCAGTCAGCGGGTAGCGGGAGGGCGTGTCGGGGAGCTGTTTTTT. Protein sequence: CASSQRVAGGRVGELFF.

The gene calls are TRBV28 and TRBJ1-2; 7 bases match TRBD1. CDR1 is MDHEN and CDR2 is SYDVKM in the germline V gene. There are 13 residues in the CDR3. V lost 7 bases to trimming and J lost 3 bases; unmatched junction nucleotides: 5. The CDR3 protein is CASNSGTDYGYTF. CDR3 bases: TGTGCCAGCAACTCTGGGACAGACTATGGCTACACCTTC.

This clone was seen once. The chain recombines TRBV20-1 with TRBJ2-1; TRBD1 might be the D (5 bases). Trimming shortened V by 3 bases and J by 2 bases, and 14 bases separated the two germline ends. This CDR3 spans 15 amino acids. Per germline, CDR1 DFQATT and CDR2 SNEGSKA (reference sequence). CDR3 loop: CSASGARSTYNEQFF. The CDR3 DNA follows: TGCAGTGCTAGTGGGGCCCGGTCTACCTACAATGAGCAGTTCTTC.

The V and J genes are TRBV24-1 and TRBJ1-2; no clear D. Per the germline V gene, CDR1 is KGHDR and CDR2 is SFDVKD. Trimming left V 0 bases short and J 8 bases short, with 6 bases between. The CDR3 sequence is 12 residues long. The CDR3 nucleotides read TGTGCCACCAGTGATTTGGAGTGGGGCTACACCTTC. This gives the protein CATSDLEWGYTF.

The CDR3 region has the DNA TGTGCCTGGAGTGTACATGGGAACACTGAAGCTTTCTTT. It codes for CAWSVHGNTEAFF. The V and J genes are TRBV30 and TRBJ1-1; D is undetermined. V gave up 0 bases and J gave up 1 base, with 6 bases separating them. CDR1 and CDR2 (germline): GTSNPN, SVGIG (reference sequence). This CDR3 contains 13 residues.

The chain links TRBV6-4 to TRBJ1-1, with D tentatively TRBD1 (6 bases). V was cut by 0 bases and J by 5 bases, with 10 bases left in between. The germline V gene encodes CDR1 MRHNA and CDR2 SNTAGT. This CDR3 has 14 residues. The CDR3 loop is CASSDSGGGTEAFF. CDR3 DNA: TGTGCCAGCAGTGACTCAGGGGGGGGGACTGAAGCTTTCTTT.

The CDR3 DNA sequence: TGCGCCAGCAGCCAAGCCGGGACATATTCCTACGAGCAGTACTTC. It yields the protein CASSQAGTYSYEQYF. The genes are TRBV4-1 and TRBJ2-7, with D possibly matching TRBD1 (6 bases). CDR1 is MGHRA, CDR2 YSYEKL, per germline. There are 15 residues in the CDR3. Trimming took off 1 base at V and 1 base at J, with 11 bases between the two ends.

The V gene is TRBV5-4, the J gene TRBJ1-5; D perhaps matches TRBD1 (6 bases). The V gene's germline CDR1 is SGHNT and CDR2 YYREEE (reference sequence). Trimming took off 4 bases at V and 2 bases at J, with 19 bases between the two ends. The CDR3 extends over 17 amino acids. CDR3 sequence reads: CASSPEPGHGGNQPQHF. The CDR3 DNA follows: TGTGCCAGCAGCCCCGAACCGGGACATGGTGGCAATCAGCCCCAGCATTTT.

The chain links TRBV4-1 to TRBJ2-2, with 7 bases aligning to TRBD2. The germline V gene has CDR1 MGHRA and CDR2 YSYEKL. The CDR3 loop spans 16 amino acids. J lost 1 base, V lost 0 bases, and 2 bases had no gene match. The CDR3 region is CASSQDKRGNTGELFF. Here the CDR3 DNA reads TGCGCCAGCAGCCAAGATAAGCGGGGGAACACCGGGGAGCTGTTTTTT.

This rearrangement joins TRBV28 to TRBJ1-2, with 11 bases fitting TRBD1. This CDR3 has 14 residues. After removal of 6 bases from V and 8 bases from J, the junction contained 8 bases not matched to a gene. Germline-derived CDR1 and CDR2 are MDHEN and SYDVKM. The CDR3 nucleotides read TGTGCCAGCAGGTCGGGACAGGGGGATCGGGGCTACACCTTC. This translates into CASRSGQGDRGYTF.

The chain links TRBV19 to TRBJ2-1; no definite D call. Looked up from germline, CDR1 is LNHDA and CDR2 is SQIVND (reference sequence). There are 12 residues in the CDR3. V shed 6 bases and J shed 4 bases, with 7 bases lying between them. The CDR3 DNA follows: TGTGCCAGTAGCCCTACTTACAATGAGCAGTTCTTC. Amino acids: CASSPTYNEQFF.

This clone was seen a handful of times. The rearrangement links TRBV6-5 to TRBJ2-1, with a tentative D call TRBD2 (6 bases). V lost 7 bases, J lost 1 base, and 14 bases lay in between. The CDR3 loop spans 15 amino acids. Germline assignment: CDR1 MNHEY and CDR2 SVGAGI. The CDR3 region has the DNA TGTGCCAGCACCCCAAGGACTAAGTCCTACAATGAGCAGTTCTTC. Translation gives CASTPRTKSYNEQFF.

This sequence joins TRBV7-3 and TRBJ1-2, with unresolved D. The V end was cut by 0 bases, the J end by 5 bases, with 13 bases between. Germline assignment: CDR1 SGHTA and CDR2 FQGTGA. The CDR3 is made up of 15 amino acids. DNA for the CDR3: TGTGCCAGCAGCTTAACTTCGGGTACGGAATATGGCTACACCTTC. Protein product: CASSLTSGTEYGYTF.

The V call is TRBV7-9, the J call TRBJ2-1; TRBD2 agrees at 9 bases. The CDR3 spans 16 residues. J lost 4 bases, V lost 5 bases, and 9 bases had no gene match. Germline assignment: CDR1 SEHNR and CDR2 FQNEAQ (reference sequence). The CDR3 nucleotides read TGTGCCAGCAGCACCAGTTCTAGCGGGATATACAATGAGCAGTTCTTC. Encoded protein: CASSTSSSGIYNEQFF.

CDR3 sequence: CASSSNDRSDQPQHF. In DNA, the CDR3 is TGTGCCAGCAGTTCAAATGACAGATCCGATCAGCCCCAGCATTTT. The rearrangement links TRBV28 to TRBJ1-5, with D perhaps TRBD1 (5 bases). This CDR3 spans 15 amino acids. Germline V CDR1 and CDR2: MDHEN, SYDVKM. Trimming stripped 4 bases from V and 5 bases from J, with 15 bases between.

The CDR3 spells CAWSTGGSYNSPLHF. The DNA of the CDR3 is TGTGCCTGGAGTACAGGGGGCTCCTATAATTCACCCCTCCACTTT. This chain links TRBV30 with TRBJ1-6, with TRBD1 matching over 8 bases. CDR1 is GTSNPN, CDR2 SVGIG, per germline (reference sequence). After removal of 2 bases from V and 0 bases from J, the junction contained 0 bases not matched to a gene. This CDR3 contains 15 residues.

This clone showed up just once. The J gene is TRBJ1-5, the V gene TRBV27; 7 bases fit TRBD1. The CDR3 is made up of 18 amino acids. Germline trimming cut 0 bases from V and 6 bases from J; bases unmatched to any gene: 14. CDR1 and CDR2 (germline): MNHEY, SMNVEV (reference sequence). The CDR3 spells CASSLSKGASGSGQPQHF. CDR3 coding DNA: TGTGCCAGCAGTTTATCAAAGGGGGCATCGGGATCGGGTCAGCCCCAGCATTTT.

V usage is TRBV14 and J usage is TRBJ2-7; 9 nucleotides line up with TRBD2. J lost 4 bases, V lost 6 bases, and 7 bases had no gene match. Germline lookup yields CDR1 SGHDN and CDR2 FVKESK. The CDR3 contains 14 residues. The CDR3 DNA follows: TGTGCCAGCAGTAAGCGGGAGGCCCGTTACGAGCAGTACTTC. Translation gives CASSKREARYEQYF.

The CDR3 DNA follows: TGCAGCGGGGGGGACAGGGGGCAGCCCCAGCATTTT. Translation: CSGGDRGQPQHF. The chain employs TRBV29-1 and TRBJ1-5; TRBD1 aligns across 11 bases. This CDR3 is 12 amino acids long. J gave up 7 bases and V 7 bases, and 3 bases lay outside the gene matches. The germline gives CDR1 SQVTM, CDR2 ANQGSEA.

This clone appeared a few times. CDR3 sequence: CASSSSGTASEKLFF. The CDR3 DNA is TGTGCCAGCAGCTCGTCCGGGACAGCTAGTGAAAAACTGTTTTTT. J is TRBJ1-4 and V is TRBV11-2; 7 nucleotides line up with TRBD1. Germline-derived CDR1 and CDR2 are SGHAT and FQNNGV. The V segment lost 4 bases and the J segment 7 bases; nucleotides outside the gene matches: 9. This CDR3 is built from 15 residues.

The chain is built from TRBV15 and TRBJ2-7; D possibly corresponds to TRBD2 (6 bases). Germline V gene lookup returns CDR1 LNHNV and CDR2 YYDKDF (reference sequence). V was cut by 0 bases and J by 6 bases, with 9 bases left in between. This CDR3 region has 13 residues. CDR3 residues: CATSRDTSFEQYF. The CDR3 DNA reads TGTGCCACCAGCAGAGATACTAGCTTCGAGCAGTACTTC.